This T cell receptor (beta chain) was captured in a study of blood T cell repertoires in COVID-19. On the study more broadly: Some COVID-19 samples were acute and others convalescent; all came from the United States, Italy and Spain. Sample material is recorded as cDNA or gDNA derived from T cells, B-cell-depleted T cells, or PBMCs.

This clone was recorded once. Germline CDR1 reads MNHEY; CDR2 reads SVGAGI. The CDR3 covers 13 residues. Trimming cost V 7 bases and J 0 bases, with 9 bases left between them. In the original analysis: Reference gene primer amplification yielded estimated nucleated cell counts. This table comes from immunoSEQ multiplex PCR, and its TCRdb copy is limited to in-frame clones, with some not included. V, J and clone size derive from that table, while D and trimming were established from the DNA sequence. The data contain about 250,000 clones, about 86% of them singletons. This clonotype was sampled from a middle-aged man with active or convalescent COVID-19. V usage is TRBV6-5 and J usage is TRBJ1-2; tentatively, D is TRBD1 (6 bases). Sequencing input: peripheral blood. DNA of the CDR3: TGTGCCAGCAAGGCAGGGGCTAACTATGGCTACACCTTC. Translating gives CASKAGANYGYTF.